This T cell receptor (beta chain) is from a study of T-cell memory formation after mild COVID-19 (dated by TCRdb to the early 2020s). Regarding the study in general: TCR sequence clusters from the two donors were found to be largely donor specific. In a couple of donors, T-cell clones that expanded and contracted after mild COVID-19 were tracked by sequencing TCRalpha and TCRbeta repertoires over time. The cohort was made up of two young adult volunteers, one female and one male, who were previously healthy.

With regard to this clonotype: Its cognate antigen has yet to be identified. No base quality information exists; no much larger clone differs at one position.

PBMCs were isolated by Ficoll-Paque density gradient centrifugation. Instrument on record: Illumina NovaSeq 6000. TCRalpha and TCRbeta cDNA libraries were constructed by 5'RACE with constant-segment primers, with sample barcodes and unique molecular identifiers being introduced. Trizol reagent was used to extract RNA from every sample. The libraries were amplified in two PCR steps, and the second step added a second sample barcode and Illumina TruSeq adapters. Sequencing of libraries was performed on an Illumina NovaSeq with 2 x 150 bp paired-end reads. The study's processing was this. The reads were demultiplexed and collapsed into UMI-guided consensus sequences using migec v1.2.7. Using mixcr v2.1.11, the UMI consensuses were aligned to TRA and TRB V and J templates and assembled into clonotypes. A clonotype was counted as expanded or contracted only when both edgeR and NoisET called the clonotype significant, with the noise models trained on biological replicates. For edgeR calls, the thresholds were a false discovery rate-adjusted p below 0.01 and a log2 fold-change of 1. As an exploratory analysis of dynamics, PCA with hierarchical clustering was applied to max-normalized trajectories of the 1000 most abundant clonotypes. Each responding clone was given a CD4 or CD8 phenotype based on the CD4+ and CD8+ repertoires, which had been sequenced separately. The public sequencing data were trimmed at Q25 with fastp and processed into clonotypes with MiXCR by TCRdb, which kept only in-frame beta chains. CDR3 protein duplicates are merged, each entry listing the most common genes and DNA. The V and J calls were not made by the authors but by TCRdb's processing. This sample holds over 350,000 distinct CDR3 sequences; 24% were observed only once. 7.5% to 10% of the sample belongs to the ten largest clones.

What the work shows at the level of the full study, not this receptor alone: Contracting CD4+ clones were found mainly in CM and EM memory subsets, while CD8+ clones were enriched in EMRA. Only a couple of mild cases were covered by the study, and larger cohorts that include severe cases with pre-infection samples were considered necessary. Some responding clones were found in pre-infection memory, which suggests that pre-existing cross-reactive memory T cells took part in the SARS-CoV-2 response. From day 15 to 85, contracting clones showed balanced CD4/CD8 phenotypes, whereas a second wave of clones that expanded from day 15 to 37 leaned towards CD4+. SARS-CoV-2 specificity was not confirmed for the second-wave clones peaking on day 37.

Input material: PBMCs or a T cell subset sorted from them (not recorded which). This TCR derives from an adult woman who had mild COVID-19 (a few samples of this study predate the infection). The sample titles of this study are shuffled in the database, so cell type and time point are left out; the donor was told from shared clones.

The CDR3 corresponds to CASSLDAGTGGPGELFF. In nucleotides, the sequence is TGTGCCAGCAGCCTTGATGCCGGGACAGGGGGCCCCGGGGAGCTGTTTTTT. The rearrangement combines TRBV7-6 with TRBJ2-2, with 12 bases in between that match TRBD1. Unmatched junction bases come to 10, with V trimmed by 5 bases and J by 6 bases. Via the germline V gene, CDR1 is SGHVS and CDR2 FNYEAQ. Counted from cysteine to phenylalanine, this CDR3 has 17 amino acids. The only DNA kept is the CDR3, 51 bases in frame from the first base. Supplemented by the reference TRBV7-6 and TRBJ2-2 proteins around the CDR3, the complete variable domain is GAGVSQSPRYKVTKRGQDVALRCDPISGHVSLYWYRQALGQGPEFLTYFNYEAQQDKSGLPNDRFSAERPEGSISTLTIQRTEQRDSAMYRCASSLDAGTGGPGELFFGEGSRLTVL.